The next 2 T cell receptor beta chains were all read from a single sample in a study of cytomegalovirus exposure and HLA in healthy donors. Primers for the PCR totalled 60 Vbeta and 13 Jbeta. TCRdb's copy holds only in-frame clones and misses some; the assay was immunoSEQ multiplex PCR. The sample lists about 96,000 clones; approximately 75% were seen once. Sequencing was done on a sample of PBMCs. The receptors originated from an older woman in good health and CMV-seropositive.

The chain employs TRBV11-2 and TRBJ2-1, with no clear D. Trimming took off 3 bases at V and 0 bases at J, with 9 bases between the two ends. Germline V gene data show CDR1 as SGHAT and CDR2 as FQNNGV. The CDR3 has 15 residues. The CDR3, as DNA: TGTGCCAGCAGCTTCAATAGACTCTCCTACAATGAGCAGTTCTTC. Encoded protein: CASSFNRLSYNEQFF.

V and J are TRBV18 and TRBJ2-7; TRBD1 agrees at 9 bases. The ends lost 3 bases at V and 0 bases at J; junction bases unmatched: 3. CDR1 is KGHSH, CDR2 LQKENI, per germline. There are 15 residues in the CDR3. The CDR3: CASSPGQGSSYEQYF. CDR3 nucleotide sequence: TGTGCCAGCTCACCCGGACAGGGGAGCTCCTACGAGCAGTACTTC.